A selection of T cell receptor beta chains follows, all from one sample in a study of radiation and T cells in renal cell carcinoma. The assay was immunoSEQ multiplex PCR, and TCRdb's table has in-frame clones only and misses some. The sample holds some 120,000 clones; roughly 80% are singletons and the top ten take approximately 3%. This specimen was blood, taken from a patient whose treatment included radiotherapy and nephrectomy. The receptor set was obtained from an older woman with renal cell carcinoma. Both conserved end residues are part of each CDR3. A D gene is named only where the DNA matches it firmly. Expanded clones get a size class; other rows say once, few or many, or leave the size out.

-	-	TRBV18	TRBJ2-1	CASSPGGYEQFF	TGTGCCAGCTCACCGGGGGGTTATGAGCAGTTCTTC
-	-	TRBV28	TRBJ2-3	CASTPHEGGTDTQYF	TGTGCCAGCACCCCCCATGAGGGGGGCACAGATACGCAGTATTTT
-	-	TRBV5-6	TRBJ2-7	CASSLGPQQYF	TGTGCCAGCAGCTTGGGGCCTCAGCAGTACTTC
few	TRBD2	TRBV5-6	TRBJ2-3	CASSLVGKTSGDTDTQYF	TGTGCCAGCAGCTTGGTTGGGAAGACTAGCGGGGACACAGATACGCAGTATTTT
once	-	TRBV4-1	TRBJ2-1	CASSQEASSSYNEQFF	TGCGCCAGCAGCCAAGAGGCTAGCAGCTCCTACAATGAGCAGTTCTTC
few	-	TRBV5-1	TRBJ1-2	CASSLGRSNYGYTF	TGCGCCAGCAGCTTGGGTCGTTCTAACTATGGCTACACCTTC
-	-	TRBV7-3	TRBJ1-2	CASSLTAWDNYGYTF	TGTGCCAGCAGCTTAACGGCCTGGGATAACTATGGTTACACCTTC
-	-	TRBV11-2	TRBJ2-7	CASSFGGIRSYEQYF	TGTGCCAGCAGCTTCGGCGGGATCCGGTCCTACGAGCAGTACTTC
-	TRBD1	TRBV10-1	TRBJ2-5	CASSEDRVLGTQYF	TGCGCCAGCAGTGAAGACAGGGTGCTGGGGACCCAGTACTTC
-	-	TRBV7-9	TRBJ1-3	CASSSRPPAGNTIYF	TGTGCCAGCAGCTCCCGCCCTCCAGCTGGAAACACCATATATTTT